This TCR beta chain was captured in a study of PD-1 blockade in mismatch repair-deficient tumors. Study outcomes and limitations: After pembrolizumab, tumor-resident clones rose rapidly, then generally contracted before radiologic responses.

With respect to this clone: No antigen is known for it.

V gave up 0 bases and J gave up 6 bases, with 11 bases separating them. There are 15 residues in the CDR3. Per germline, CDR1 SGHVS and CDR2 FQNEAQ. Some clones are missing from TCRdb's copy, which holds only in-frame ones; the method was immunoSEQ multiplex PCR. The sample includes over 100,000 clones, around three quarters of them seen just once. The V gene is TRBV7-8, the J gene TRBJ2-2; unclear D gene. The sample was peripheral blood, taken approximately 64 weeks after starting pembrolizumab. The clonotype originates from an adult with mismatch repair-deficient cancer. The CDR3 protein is CASSLATALPGELFF. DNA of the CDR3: TGTGCCAGCAGCTTAGCCACAGCCCTCCCCGGGGAGCTGTTTTTT.